A single sample is the source of the 21 T cell receptor beta chains below, sequenced in a study of PD-L1 blockade in urothelial cancer. Time point here: pretreatment peripheral blood. The table came from immunoSEQ multiplex PCR; TCRdb's copy has only in-frame clones and leaves some out. The repertoire consists of 95,000 or so clones, with roughly 84% occurring once and the leading ten covering more than 1.5%. The sample consisted of PBMCs, taken around atezolizumab (anti-PD-L1) treatment. These receptors originate from a man aged 55-75 years with urothelial cancer.

J is TRBJ2-7 and V is TRBV5-4; TRBD2 might be the D (6 bases). This CDR3 is built from 15 residues. The germline V gene has CDR1 SGHNT and CDR2 YYREEE (reference sequence). V dropped 4 bases and J dropped 5 bases, with 19 bases sitting between them. CDR3 DNA: TGTGCCAGCAGCCCTCCGGGACTTGGGCCCAACGAGCAGTACTTC. Its translation is CASSPPGLGPNEQYF.

The V gene is TRBV5-6, the J gene TRBJ1-3; D remains unclear. CDR3 length: 16 residues. Germline-derived CDR1 and CDR2 are SGHDT and YYEEEE. With 2 bases removed from V and 0 bases from J, the gap between germline ends came to 12 bases. The CDR3 sequence is CASSLADLRSGNTIYF. The DNA for the CDR3 is TGTGCCAGCAGCTTAGCGGACCTCCGCTCTGGAAACACCATATATTTT.

This clone showed up just once. The chain combines TRBV5-4 with TRBJ1-2, with 7 bases aligning to TRBD1. Germline V gene data show CDR1 as SGHNT and CDR2 as YYREEE (reference sequence). V lost 3 bases and J lost 6; bases outside the gene matches: 11. The CDR3 is 15 residues long. CDR3 amino acids: CASSSQLTGLDGYTF. The CDR3 bases are TGTGCCAGCAGCTCCCAACTGACAGGGTTAGATGGCTACACCTTC.

The V gene is TRBV28, the J gene TRBJ1-5; D may be TRBD1 (5 bases). Germline V gene lookup returns CDR1 MDHEN and CDR2 SYDVKM. This CDR3 is built from 14 residues. The V end lost 1 base, the J end lost 6 bases, and 10 bases lay between the germline ends. CDR3 amino acids: CASSLLGLAQPQHF. CDR3 in DNA: TGTGCCAGCAGTTTATTGGGGCTGGCTCAGCCCCAGCATTTT.

The genes are TRBV19 and TRBJ1-1, with D hard to call. This CDR3 is 14 amino acids long. Trimming pared 5 bases from V and 0 bases from J, leaving 10 bases between. Germline V gives CDR1 LNHDA, CDR2 SQIVND (reference sequence). In DNA form, the CDR3 reads TGTGCCAGTAGTCTCGTGGCTTTGAACACTGAAGCTTTCTTT. It specifies CASSLVALNTEAFF.

The V call is TRBV28, the J call TRBJ2-7; D is undetermined. The length of the CDR3 is 13 residues. CDR1 is MDHEN and CDR2 is SYDVKM in the germline V gene. V was cut by 6 bases and J by 5 bases, with 14 bases left in between. The CDR3 loop is CASRGQSWDEQYF. As DNA, the CDR3 is TGTGCCAGCAGGGGCCAAAGTTGGGACGAGCAGTACTTC.

V and J are TRBV4-1 and TRBJ1-1, with D uncertain. This CDR3 has 11 residues. The germline CDR1 and CDR2 sequences are MGHRA and YSYEKL. Trimming left V 4 bases short and J 8 bases short, with 8 bases between. The CDR3 region is CASSRDSEAFF. CDR3 nucleotides: TGCGCCAGCAGCCGAGATTCAGAAGCTTTCTTT.

DNA for the CDR3: TGTGCCAGCAGCTTAAGGGAGTTTGGGTCGCATACGCAGTATTTT. Translated, it gives CASSLREFGSHTQYF. The rearrangement uses TRBV7-2 and TRBJ2-3; weak D call: TRBD2 (5 bases). CDR1 is SGHTA, CDR2 FQGNSA, per germline. Deletions cut 2 bases from V and 7 bases from J, with 16 bases between. The CDR3 loop spans 15 amino acids.

The chain employs TRBV30 and TRBJ2-1; 11 bases are a match to TRBD2. Germline CDR1 and CDR2: GTSNPN and SVGIG (reference sequence). The CDR3 loop spans 16 amino acids. Unmatched junction bases numbered 6, after V lost 2 bases and J lost 3 bases. Here the CDR3 reads CAWSPTTSGIYNEQFF. For the CDR3, the DNA is TGTGCCTGGAGTCCAACGACTAGCGGGATCTACAATGAGCAGTTCTTC.

As to this clone: The sample holds other DNA sequences that translate to the same CDR3. This sequence joins TRBV11-3 and TRBJ1-3; D is possibly TRBD1 (6 bases). The germline V gene encodes CDR1 SGHNT and CDR2 YENEEA. Between the trimmed V and J ends, which lost 5 bases and 2 bases, there was a span of 13 bases. This CDR3 comprises 15 residues. The CDR3 here is CASSPGQGPGNTIYF. CDR3 DNA: TGTGCCAGCAGCCCCGGCCAGGGGCCTGGAAACACCATATATTTT.

The J gene is TRBJ2-7, the V gene TRBV7-8; possibly TRBD2 for D (5 bases). CDR1 and CDR2 from the germline V gene are SGHVS and FQNEAQ. This CDR3 contains 14 residues. Trimming shortened V by 1 base and J by 5 bases, and 12 bases separated the two germline ends. DNA for the CDR3: TGTGCCAGCAGCTTAGAGTTGACGGGGAACGAGCAGTACTTC. Amino acids: CASSLELTGNEQYF.

The rearrangement uses TRBV6-1 and TRBJ1-4; D is possibly TRBD1 (6 bases). From germline, CDR1 is MNHNS and CDR2 SASEGT. This CDR3 has 12 amino acids. The ends were cut back, 6 bases at V and 8 bases at J, with 10 bases in the middle. This chain's CDR3 is CASRADSEKLFF. CDR3 DNA sequence: TGTGCCAGCAGGGCGGACAGCGAAAAACTGTTTTTT.

There are a few counts of this clone. This sequence joins TRBV28 and TRBJ2-7; 7 bases align to TRBD1. The CDR3 is 14 residues long. From germline, CDR1 is MDHEN and CDR2 SYDVKM. The trim removed 2 bases at V and 6 bases at J, leaving 7 bases unmatched. The CDR3 DNA sequence: TGTGCCAGCAGTTTAAACAGGGGATTATCCGAGCAGTACTTC. Amino acids: CASSLNRGLSEQYF. Full variable domain (outside the CDR3, taken from reference TRBV28 and TRBJ2-7): DVKVTQSSRYLVKRTGEKVFLECVQDMDHENMFWYRQDPGLGLRLIYFSYDVKMKEKGDIPEGYSVSREKKERFSLILESASTNQTSMYLCASSLNRGLSEQYFGPGTRLTVT.

This chain joins TRBV7-2 and TRBJ2-3, with D perhaps TRBD2 (6 bases). The CDR3 spans 14 residues. CDR1 SGHTA and CDR2 FQGNSA come from the germline V gene. The V and J ends lost 2 bases and 1 base respectively, with 7 bases between them. CDR3: CASSLRGGTDTQYF. CDR3 in DNA: TGTGCCAGCAGCTTACGCGGGGGCACAGATACGCAGTATTTT.

The genes are TRBV11-2 and TRBJ1-1; D unresolved. The CDR3 runs to 12 residues. V was shortened by 5 bases and J by 6 bases, with 10 bases between the two germline ends. CDR1 and CDR2 from the germline V gene are SGHAT and FQNNGV. CDR3 amino acids: CASSLTSSEAFF. The CDR3 DNA is TGTGCCAGCAGCCTCACAAGTTCTGAAGCTTTCTTT.

The chain couples TRBV5-1 to TRBJ2-3, with 10 bases aligning to TRBD2. Germline CDR1 reads SGHRS; CDR2 reads YFSETQ. Germline trimming cut 5 bases from V and 0 bases from J; bases unmatched to any gene: 3. The CDR3 is 15 residues long. The CDR3 bases are TGCGCCAGCAGGCCGACTAGCGGGAGCACAGATACGCAGTATTTT. This gives the protein CASRPTSGSTDTQYF.

The J gene is TRBJ2-7, the V gene TRBV4-2, with 9 bases matching TRBD2. After removal of 4 bases from V and 3 bases from J, the junction contained 4 bases not matched to a gene. The length of the CDR3 is 14 residues. The germline V gene has CDR1 LGHNA and CDR2 YNFKEQ. CDR3 bases: TGTGCCAGCAGCCCAAATAGCGGGAGCTACGAGCAGTACTTC. It yields the protein CASSPNSGSYEQYF.

This clone has just one count. This chain links TRBV7-6 with TRBJ2-5; TRBD1 aligns across 7 bases. Trimming removed 7 bases from V and 2 bases from J; junction bases left unmatched: 4. The V gene's germline CDR1 is SGHVS and CDR2 FNYEAQ. This CDR3 is 13 amino acids long. The CDR3 is CASTTGRQETQYF. CDR3 sequence (DNA): TGTGCCAGCACGACAGGGCGACAAGAGACCCAGTACTTC.

By sample fraction, this clone is medium-sized (0.01 to 0.1%). V usage is TRBV28 and J usage is TRBJ2-7, with TRBD2 identical over 7 bases. The CDR3 extends over 14 amino acids. Germline CDR1 and CDR2: MDHEN and SYDVKM. Unmatched junction bases numbered 9, after V lost 7 bases and J lost 3 bases. The CDR3 DNA is TGTGCCAGCAATCAAGTGGCTAGCGGCTACGAGCAGTACTTC. Protein product: CASNQVASGYEQYF.

This clone has just one count. The rearrangement joins TRBV11-2 to TRBJ2-7; D perhaps matches TRBD1 (6 bases). Germline CDR1 reads SGHAT; CDR2 reads FQNNGV. The length of the CDR3 is 13 residues. Between the trimmed V and J ends, which lost 6 bases and 5 bases, there was a span of 14 bases. The CDR3 is CASRRTGIDEQYF. CDR3 bases: TGTGCCAGCAGGCGAACAGGGATCGACGAGCAGTACTTC.

The chain employs TRBV6-5 and TRBJ1-3; the D gene is possibly TRBD1 (6 bases). Trimming shortened V by 5 bases and J by 4 bases, and 15 bases separated the two germline ends. CDR1 is MNHEY, CDR2 SVGAGI, per germline. This CDR3 contains 15 residues. This CDR3 is CASSTSGVGGNTIYF. The CDR3 DNA is TGTGCCAGCAGTACCTCAGGGGTGGGAGGAAACACCATATATTTT.